The 12 T cell receptor beta chains in this list originate from one sample, sequenced in a study of beta chain features in type 1 diabetes. Reverse transcribing all isolated RNA meant expressed TCRB transcripts were sequenced. Some clones are missing from TCRdb's copy, which holds only in-frame ones; the method was immunoSEQ multiplex PCR. Here the sample spans fewer than 400,000 clones, less than 10% being singletons. Material: central memory CD4+ T cells from blood. The receptors derive from a woman under 30 in good health.

This clone was seen a handful of times. This sequence joins TRBV10-3 and TRBJ2-7; possibly TRBD2 for D (6 bases). Germline-derived CDR1 and CDR2 are ENHRY and SYGVKD. The V end lost 2 bases, the J end lost 6 bases, and 14 bases lay between the germline ends. CDR3 length equals 14 residues. DNA of the CDR3: TGTGCCATCAGTGAGGCGGGGCCCCAGGGCGAGCAGTACTTC. Amino acid sequence: CAISEAGPQGEQYF.

This clone was detected only a few times. V and J are TRBV2 and TRBJ1-4; D might be TRBD1 (6 bases). This CDR3 comprises 14 residues. With 5 bases removed from V and 12 bases from J, the gap between germline ends came to 19 bases. CDR1 and CDR2 (germline): SNHLY, FYNNEI. The CDR3: CASSPGAYSGELFF. The CDR3 coding sequence is TGTGCCAGCAGTCCCGGGGCCTACTCAGGGGAACTGTTTTTT. Full variable domain (remainder filled in from reference TRBV2 and TRBJ1-4): EPEVTQTPSHQVTQMGQEVILRCVPISNHLYFYWYRQILGQKVEFLVSFYNNEISEKSEIFDDQFSVERPDGSNFTLKIRSTKLEDSAMYFCASSPGAYSGELFFGSGTQLSVL.

The chain is built from TRBV6-5 and TRBJ2-7; no reliable D call. The V gene lost 6 bases and the J gene lost 9 bases, with 12 bases spanning the gap. The CDR3 loop spans 11 amino acids. Germline-derived CDR1 and CDR2 are MNHEY and SVGAGI. DNA for the CDR3: TGTGCCAGCAGCCAGTCGTCCGGGCAGTACTTC. Amino acids: CASSQSSGQYF.

This clone was observed a few times. The V gene is TRBV7-8, the J gene TRBJ2-7; the D gene is possibly TRBD2 (5 bases). Germline V CDR1 and CDR2: SGHVS, FQNEAQ. The CDR3 has 14 residues. V dropped 2 bases and J dropped 2 bases, with 10 bases sitting between them. CDR3 region: CASSLSEGPYEQYF. The CDR3, as DNA: TGTGCCAGCAGCTTATCTGAGGGTCCCTACGAGCAGTACTTC. Using reference TRBV7-8 and TRBJ2-7 for the parts outside the CDR3, the full variable domain is GAGVSQSPRYKVAKRGQDVALRCDPISGHVSLFWYQQALGQGPEFLTYFQNEAQLDKSGLPSDRFFAERPEGSVSTLKIQRTQQEDSAVYLCASSLSEGPYEQYFGPGTRLTVT.

This clone was seen only a few times. This rearrangement joins TRBV7-2 to TRBJ2-7; 11 nucleotides match TRBD2. V gave up 1 base and J gave up 4 bases; unmatched junction bases: 3. This CDR3 has 15 residues. The germline CDR1 and CDR2 sequences are SGHTA and FQGNSA. DNA of the CDR3: TGTGCCAGCAGCTTAGGTACTAGCGGGAGATACGAGCAGTACTTC. It specifies CASSLGTSGRYEQYF.

This chain links TRBV19 with TRBJ1-1; perhaps TRBD1 as D (6 bases). The CDR3 has 16 residues. Looked up from germline, CDR1 is LNHDA and CDR2 is SQIVND (reference sequence). Trimming took 3 bases from V and 4 from J, leaving 18 bases between them. CDR3 in amino acids: CASSIPQGTAATEAFF. As DNA, the CDR3 is TGTGCCAGTAGTATCCCACAGGGAACGGCCGCCACTGAAGCTTTCTTT.

A few counts support this clone. The J gene is TRBJ1-1, the V gene TRBV25-1; D gene unclear. In germline, CDR1 is MGHDK, CDR2 SYGVNS. This CDR3 has 13 amino acids. With 3 bases removed from V and 4 bases from J, the gap between germline ends came to 9 bases. The chain's CDR3 is CASSEDWITEAFF. The CDR3 DNA follows: TGTGCCAGCAGTGAGGACTGGATCACTGAAGCTTTCTTT.

Remarks on this clone: The identical CDR3 is also encoded by other nucleotide sequences in the sample. This chain joins TRBV28 and TRBJ1-5, with 8 bases lining up with TRBD1. Per germline, CDR1 MDHEN and CDR2 SYDVKM. The CDR3 extends over 13 amino acids. The junction had 3 bases not matched to a gene; V was cut back by 4 bases and J by 7 bases. CDR3 DNA sequence: TGTGCCAGCAGTTGGACAGGGAAGCAGCCCCAGCATTTT. Translation gives CASSWTGKQPQHF.

This clone was counted a few times. Other DNA sequences of this sample code for an identical CDR3. The chain has TRBV4-3 and TRBJ2-5, with D perhaps being TRBD1 or TRBD2 (6 bases each). Trimming removed 0 bases from V and 5 bases from J, with 10 bases in between. CDR3 length: 14 amino acids. Germline CDR1 LGHNA, CDR2 YSLEER. The CDR3 loop is CASSQDRGRETQYF. The CDR3 bases are TGCGCCAGCAGCCAAGACCGGGGGCGGGAGACCCAGTACTTC.

The chain joins TRBV7-9 to TRBJ1-2; weak D call: TRBD1 (5 bases). The CDR3 runs 14 residues. Trimming stripped 2 bases from V and 4 bases from J, with 11 bases between. Germline V CDR1 and CDR2: SEHNR, FQNEAQ (reference sequence). The CDR3 nucleotides are TGTGCCAGCAGCTTACGAGGGGTGGGCTATGGCTACACCTTC. It is translated as CASSLRGVGYGYTF.

As concerns this clone: Within the sample, other DNA sequences also encode this same CDR3. The J gene is TRBJ1-1, the V gene TRBV20-1, with 9 bases fitting TRBD1. The junction had 2 bases not matched to a gene; V was cut back by 6 bases and J by 6 bases. This CDR3 comprises 11 residues. The germline V gene encodes CDR1 DFQATT and CDR2 SNEGSKA (reference sequence). CDR3 region: CSARQGAEAFF. As DNA, the CDR3 is TGCAGTGCCCGACAGGGGGCTGAAGCTTTCTTT.

This chain joins TRBV11-2 and TRBJ1-3; 7 nucleotides align to TRBD1. Trimming took 6 bases from V and 4 from J; bases not matched to a gene: 6. This CDR3 is 14 amino acids long. Per germline, CDR1 SGHAT and CDR2 FQNNGV. The CDR3 is CASSYSGGGNTIYF. CDR3 nucleotide sequence: TGTGCCAGCAGTTACTCAGGGGGAGGAAACACCATATATTTT.